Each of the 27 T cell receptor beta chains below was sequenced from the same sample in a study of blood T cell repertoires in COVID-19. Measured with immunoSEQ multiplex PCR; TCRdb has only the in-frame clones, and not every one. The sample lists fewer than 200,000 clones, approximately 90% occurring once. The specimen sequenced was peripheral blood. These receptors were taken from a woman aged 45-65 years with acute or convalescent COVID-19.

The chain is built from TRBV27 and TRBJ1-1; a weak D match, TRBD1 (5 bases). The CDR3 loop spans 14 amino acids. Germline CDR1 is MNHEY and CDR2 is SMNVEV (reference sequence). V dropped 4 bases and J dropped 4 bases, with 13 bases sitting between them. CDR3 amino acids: CASSWGRMGTEAFF. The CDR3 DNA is TGTGCCAGCAGTTGGGGCAGAATGGGCACTGAAGCTTTCTTT.

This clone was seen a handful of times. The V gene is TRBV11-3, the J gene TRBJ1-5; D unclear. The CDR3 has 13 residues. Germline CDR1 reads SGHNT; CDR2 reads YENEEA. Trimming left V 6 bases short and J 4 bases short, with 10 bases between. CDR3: CASSSQANQPQHF. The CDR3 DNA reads TGTGCCAGCAGTAGTCAGGCGAATCAGCCCCAGCATTTT.

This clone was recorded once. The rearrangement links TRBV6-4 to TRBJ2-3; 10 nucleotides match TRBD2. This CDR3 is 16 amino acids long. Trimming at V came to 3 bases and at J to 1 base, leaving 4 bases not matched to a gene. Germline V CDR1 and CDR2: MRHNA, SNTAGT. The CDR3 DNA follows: TGTGCCAGCAGTGAACTAGCGGGGTTGGGCACAGATACGCAGTATTTT. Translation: CASSELAGLGTDTQYF.

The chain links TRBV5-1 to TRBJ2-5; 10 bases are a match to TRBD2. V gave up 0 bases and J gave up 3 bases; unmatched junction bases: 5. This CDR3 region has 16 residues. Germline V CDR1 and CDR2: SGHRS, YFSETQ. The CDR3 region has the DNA TGCGCCAGCAGCTTGGTAGGCCTAGCGGGAGAAGAGACCCAGTACTTC. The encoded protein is CASSLVGLAGEETQYF.

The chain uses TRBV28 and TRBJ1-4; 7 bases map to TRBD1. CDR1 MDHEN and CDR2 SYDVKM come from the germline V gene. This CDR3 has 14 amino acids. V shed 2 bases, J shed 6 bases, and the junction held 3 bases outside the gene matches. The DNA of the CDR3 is TGTGCCAGCAGTTTAGGAGACAGGGATGAAAAACTGTTTTTT. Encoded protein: CASSLGDRDEKLFF.

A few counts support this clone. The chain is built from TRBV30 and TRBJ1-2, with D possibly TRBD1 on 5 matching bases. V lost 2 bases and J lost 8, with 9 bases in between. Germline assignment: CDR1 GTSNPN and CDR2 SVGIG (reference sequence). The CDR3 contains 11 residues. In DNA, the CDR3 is TGTGCCTGGAGTTTGGGGCACGGCTACACCTTC. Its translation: CAWSLGHGYTF. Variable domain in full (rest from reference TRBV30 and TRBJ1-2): SQTIHQWPATLVQPVGSPLSLECTVEGTSNPNLYWYRQAAGRGLQLLFYSVGIGQISSEVPQNLSASRPQDRQFILSSKKLLLSDSGFYLCAWSLGHGYTFGSGTRLTVV.

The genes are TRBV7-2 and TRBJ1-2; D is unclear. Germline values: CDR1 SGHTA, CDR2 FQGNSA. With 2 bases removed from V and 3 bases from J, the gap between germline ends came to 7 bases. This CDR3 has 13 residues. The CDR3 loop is CASSLITDYGYTF. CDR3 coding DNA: TGTGCCAGCAGCTTAATTACGGACTATGGCTACACCTTC.

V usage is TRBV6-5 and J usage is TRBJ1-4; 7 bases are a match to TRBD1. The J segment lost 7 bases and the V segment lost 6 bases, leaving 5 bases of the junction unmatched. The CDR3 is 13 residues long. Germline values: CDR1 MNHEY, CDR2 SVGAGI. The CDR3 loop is CASSDREVEKLFF. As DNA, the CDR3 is TGTGCCAGCAGCGACAGGGAGGTTGAAAAACTGTTTTTT.

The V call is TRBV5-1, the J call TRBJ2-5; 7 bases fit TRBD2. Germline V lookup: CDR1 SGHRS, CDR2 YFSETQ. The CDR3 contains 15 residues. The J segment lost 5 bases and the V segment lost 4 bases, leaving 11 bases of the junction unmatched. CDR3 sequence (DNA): TGCGCCAGCAGCCCTACTAGCGCAGTGTTGGAGACCCAGTACTTC. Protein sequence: CASSPTSAVLETQYF.

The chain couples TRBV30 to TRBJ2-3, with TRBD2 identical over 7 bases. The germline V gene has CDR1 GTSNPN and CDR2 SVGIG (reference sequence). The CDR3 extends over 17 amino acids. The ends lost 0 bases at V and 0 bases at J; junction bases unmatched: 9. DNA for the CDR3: TGTGCCTGGAGTGTACGCCGGGACTACCTCAGCACAGATACGCAGTATTTT. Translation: CAWSVRRDYLSTDTQYF.

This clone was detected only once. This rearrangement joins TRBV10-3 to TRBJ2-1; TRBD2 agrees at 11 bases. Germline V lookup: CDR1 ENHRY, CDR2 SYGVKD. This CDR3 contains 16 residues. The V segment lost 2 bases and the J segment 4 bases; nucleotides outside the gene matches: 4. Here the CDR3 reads CAISELAGGVYNEQFF. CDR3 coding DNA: TGTGCCATCAGTGAGCTAGCGGGGGGCGTATACAATGAGCAGTTCTTC.

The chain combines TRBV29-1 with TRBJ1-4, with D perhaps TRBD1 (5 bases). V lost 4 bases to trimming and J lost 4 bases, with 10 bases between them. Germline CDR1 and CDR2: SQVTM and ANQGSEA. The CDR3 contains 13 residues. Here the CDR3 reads CSVAGQVNEKLFF. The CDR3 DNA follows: TGCAGCGTTGCCGGACAAGTTAATGAAAAACTGTTTTTT.

The CDR3 reads CAISKTSGGSYEQYF. CDR3 in DNA: TGTGCCATCAGTAAGACTAGCGGGGGCTCCTACGAGCAGTACTTC. J is TRBJ2-7 and V is TRBV10-3, with TRBD2 matching 12 bases. From germline, CDR1 is ENHRY and CDR2 SYGVKD. V was pared by 5 bases and J by 0 bases, with 2 bases of the junction left unmatched. CDR3 length: 15 amino acids.

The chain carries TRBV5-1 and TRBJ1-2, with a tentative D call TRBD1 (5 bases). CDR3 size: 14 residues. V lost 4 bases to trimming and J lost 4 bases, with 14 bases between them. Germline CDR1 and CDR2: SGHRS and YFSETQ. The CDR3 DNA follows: TGCGCCAGCAGCCCCGCCCAGGGAGGCTATGGCTACACCTTC. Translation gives CASSPAQGGYGYTF.

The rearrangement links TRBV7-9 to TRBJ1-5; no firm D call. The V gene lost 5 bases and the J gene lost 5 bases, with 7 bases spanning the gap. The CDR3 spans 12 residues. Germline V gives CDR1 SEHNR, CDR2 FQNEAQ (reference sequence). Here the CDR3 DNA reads TGTGCCAGCAGCCTCGTAGATCAGCCCCAGCATTTT. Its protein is CASSLVDQPQHF.

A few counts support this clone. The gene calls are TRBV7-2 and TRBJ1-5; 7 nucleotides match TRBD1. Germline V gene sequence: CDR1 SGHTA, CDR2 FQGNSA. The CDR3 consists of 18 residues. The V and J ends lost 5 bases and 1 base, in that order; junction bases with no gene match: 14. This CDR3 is CASSKQGPASASNQPQHF. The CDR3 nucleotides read TGTGCCAGCAGCAAACAGGGGCCTGCTTCCGCCAGCAATCAGCCCCAGCATTTT.

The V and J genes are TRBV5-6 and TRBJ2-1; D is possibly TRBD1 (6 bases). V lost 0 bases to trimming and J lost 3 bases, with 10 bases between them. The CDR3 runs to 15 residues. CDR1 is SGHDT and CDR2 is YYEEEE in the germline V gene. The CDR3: CASSLVDRHYNEQFF. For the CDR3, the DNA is TGTGCCAGCAGCTTGGTTGACAGGCACTACAATGAGCAGTTCTTC. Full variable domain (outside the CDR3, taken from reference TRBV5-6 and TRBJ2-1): DAGVTQSPTHLIKTRGQQVTLRCSPKSGHDTVSWYQQALGQGPQFIFQYYEEEERQRGNFPDRFSGHQFPNYSSELNVNALLLGDSALYLCASSLVDRHYNEQFFGPGTRLTVL.

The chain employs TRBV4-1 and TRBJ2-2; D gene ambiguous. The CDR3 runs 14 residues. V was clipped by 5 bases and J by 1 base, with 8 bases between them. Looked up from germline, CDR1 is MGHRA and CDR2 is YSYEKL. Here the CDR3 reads CASSSPMNTGELFF. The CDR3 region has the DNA TGCGCCAGCAGCTCCCCCATGAACACCGGGGAGCTGTTTTTT.

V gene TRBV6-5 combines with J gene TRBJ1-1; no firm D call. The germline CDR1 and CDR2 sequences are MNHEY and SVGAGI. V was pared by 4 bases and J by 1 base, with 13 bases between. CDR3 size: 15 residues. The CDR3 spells CASSSWTEGNTEAFF. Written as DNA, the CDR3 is TGTGCCAGCAGTTCCTGGACCGAGGGGAACACTGAAGCTTTCTTT.

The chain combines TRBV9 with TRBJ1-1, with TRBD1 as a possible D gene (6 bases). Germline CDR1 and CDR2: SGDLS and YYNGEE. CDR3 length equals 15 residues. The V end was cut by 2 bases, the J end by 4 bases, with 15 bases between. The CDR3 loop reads CASSVGAPGGTEAFF. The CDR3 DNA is TGTGCCAGCAGCGTGGGGGCCCCTGGGGGCACTGAAGCTTTCTTT.

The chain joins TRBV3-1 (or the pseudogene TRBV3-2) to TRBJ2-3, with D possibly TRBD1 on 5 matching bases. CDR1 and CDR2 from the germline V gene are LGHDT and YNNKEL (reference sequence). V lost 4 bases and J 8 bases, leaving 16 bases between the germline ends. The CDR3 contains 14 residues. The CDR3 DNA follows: TGTGCCAGCAGCCGGCAGGGCCCCGAAGGTACGCAGTATTTT. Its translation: CASSRQGPEGTQYF.

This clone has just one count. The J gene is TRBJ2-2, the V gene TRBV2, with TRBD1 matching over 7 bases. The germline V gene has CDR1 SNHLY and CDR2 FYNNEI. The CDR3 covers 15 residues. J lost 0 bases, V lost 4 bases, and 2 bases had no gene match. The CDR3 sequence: CASSGDRANTGELFF. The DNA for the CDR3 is TGTGCCAGCAGTGGAGACAGGGCGAACACCGGGGAGCTGTTTTTT.

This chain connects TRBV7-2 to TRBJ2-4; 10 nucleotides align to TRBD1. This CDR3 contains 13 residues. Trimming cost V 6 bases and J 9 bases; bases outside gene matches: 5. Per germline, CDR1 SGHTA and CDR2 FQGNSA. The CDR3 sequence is CASRGQGVGIQYF. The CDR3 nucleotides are TGTGCCAGCAGAGGACAGGGGGTGGGCATTCAGTACTTC.

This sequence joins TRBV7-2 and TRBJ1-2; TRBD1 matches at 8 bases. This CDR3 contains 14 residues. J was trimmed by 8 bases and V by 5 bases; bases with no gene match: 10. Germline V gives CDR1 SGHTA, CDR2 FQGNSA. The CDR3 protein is CASSTPDRVRGYTF. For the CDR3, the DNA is TGTGCCAGCAGCACCCCGGACAGGGTGAGGGGCTACACCTTC. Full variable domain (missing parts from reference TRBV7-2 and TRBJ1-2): GAGVSQSPSNKVTEKGKDVELRCDPISGHTALYWYRQSLGQGLEFLIYFQGNSAPDKSGLPSDRFSAERTGGSVSTLTIQRTQQEDSAVYLCASSTPDRVRGYTFGSGTRLTVV.

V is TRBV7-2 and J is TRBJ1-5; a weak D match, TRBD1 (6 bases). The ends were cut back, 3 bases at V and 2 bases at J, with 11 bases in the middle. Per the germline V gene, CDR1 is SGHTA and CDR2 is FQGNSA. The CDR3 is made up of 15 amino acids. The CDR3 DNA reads TGTGCCAGCAGCTTGTACAGGGATGGCAATCAGCCCCAGCATTTT. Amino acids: CASSLYRDGNQPQHF.

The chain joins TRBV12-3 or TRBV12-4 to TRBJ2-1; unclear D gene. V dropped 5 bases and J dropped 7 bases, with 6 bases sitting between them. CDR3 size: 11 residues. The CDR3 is CASSPQNEQFF. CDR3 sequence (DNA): TGTGCCAGCAGTCCCCAAAATGAGCAGTTCTTC.

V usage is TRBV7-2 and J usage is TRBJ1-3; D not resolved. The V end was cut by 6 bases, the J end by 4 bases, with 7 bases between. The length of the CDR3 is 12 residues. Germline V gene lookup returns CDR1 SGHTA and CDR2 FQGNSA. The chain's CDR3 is CASRSVGNTIYF. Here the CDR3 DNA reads TGTGCCAGCAGGTCGGTGGGAAACACCATATATTTT.